This TCR beta chain derives from a study of Graves' ophthalmopathy and Graves' hyperthyroidism. This clonotype was found many times. Amplification from RNA transcripts yielded the TCR beta CDR3 regions. The library came from an HTBI-primed first-round RT-PCR and a second-round multiplex PCR. TCRdb used MiXCR to reprocess the multiplex PCR reads, holding one entry per CDR3 protein. This sample has a few hundred thousand distinct CDR3 sequences, with roughly a sixth found just once. Germline CDR1 is SQVTM and CDR2 is ANQGSEA. CDR3 length equals 16 residues. Trimming took 8 bases from V and 0 from J, leaving 22 bases between them.

Material: peripheral blood. The gene calls are TRBV29-1 and TRBJ1-1; a possible D gene is TRBD1 (6 bases). This receptor was identified in an adult man with Graves' ophthalmopathy. CDR3 sequence reads: CSTPGGRGTLNTEAFF. The CDR3 DNA reads TGCAGCACCCCGGGAGGCAGGGGAACCCTGAACACTGAAGCTTTCTTT.